This T cell receptor (beta chain) was obtained from a study of T cells in Graves' hyperthyroidism and ophthalmopathy. Notes on the study in general: A model of 13 V-J pairs discriminated ophthalmopathy from stable hyperthyroidism.

V shed 1 base and J shed 0 bases, with 9 bases lying between them. This CDR3 has 15 amino acids. The V gene's germline CDR1 is SGHVS and CDR2 FQNEAQ. Researchers took RNA transcripts and amplified the TCR beta CDR3 regions from them. The HTBI primer set served for first-round RT-PCR of the TCR CDR3. MiXCR, run by TCRdb on the multiplex PCR reads, gives a single entry per CDR3 protein. The table has 350,000 or so distinct CDR3 sequences, roughly 20% seen once. This clonotype was observed many times. Its antigen is not known. The sequencing input was blood. This clonotype originated in a woman aged 40-49 years with Graves' ophthalmopathy. The chain links TRBV7-8 to TRBJ1-1, with unresolved D. The CDR3 spells CASSLGVSLNTEAFF. The CDR3 DNA reads as TGTGCCAGCAGCTTAGGAGTCAGCCTGAACACTGAAGCTTTCTTT.